This entry describes one T cell receptor (beta chain). Its antigen is still unknown. V was trimmed by 1 base and J by 2 bases, leaving 5 bases between them. Germline CDR1 is MDHEN and CDR2 is SYDVKM. CDR3 length: 13 amino acids. The sample is drawn from a study of cytomegalovirus exposure and HLA in healthy donors. Study results and caveats: Later on, an analysis tied approximately 17,000 TCR beta sequences to HLA alleles at 0.05 false discovery rate.

In the PCR, 60 Vbeta and 13 Jbeta primers were used. Profiling relied on immunoSEQ multiplex PCR, and the TCRdb table lists in-frame clones only, not all of them. The profile shows approximately 140,000 clones, about 77% of them singletons. The sample was PBMCs. This chain joins TRBV28 and TRBJ2-5; D unclear. This receptor was taken from a female donor in good health and CMV-seronegative. In nucleotides, the CDR3 is TGTGCCAGCAGTTTATATCCTCAAGAGACCCAGTACTTC. It encodes CASSLYPQETQYF.